This T cell receptor (beta chain) came from a study of T cells after yellow fever vaccination. This CDR3 is 20 amino acids long. The V gene end was trimmed by 5 bases and the J gene end by 1 base; junction bases not matched to a gene: 15. Per the germline V gene, CDR1 is MNHEY and CDR2 is SMNVEV (reference sequence). This clonotype occurred a few times. Its antigen is currently unknown. For TCR, cDNA came from 5'RACE template switching, which added a universal primer site and UMIs. One entry per CDR3 protein results from TCRdb running MiXCR on the 5' RACE reads. The sample shows nearly 300,000 distinct CDR3 sequences, around 8.6% of them seen only once. Study-wide results and caveats: Post-booster repertoires again held most primary-vaccination clones (roughly 96% CD4, 88% CD8). Only a minor proportion of clonotypes was detected across both CD4 and CD8 compartments.

The receptor was isolated from a man between 18 and 29 years old who received the YFV17D yellow fever vaccine. The rearrangement joins TRBV27 to TRBJ2-1, with TRBD2 identical over 12 bases. The sequencing used CD4+ T cells sorted from PBMCs, collected 5 days after the yellow fever booster vaccination. The CDR3 sequence: CASSQGTGWTSGDSYNEQFF. CDR3 sequence (DNA): TGTGCCAGCAGTCAAGGGACAGGGTGGACTAGCGGGGATTCCTACAATGAGCAGTTCTTC.